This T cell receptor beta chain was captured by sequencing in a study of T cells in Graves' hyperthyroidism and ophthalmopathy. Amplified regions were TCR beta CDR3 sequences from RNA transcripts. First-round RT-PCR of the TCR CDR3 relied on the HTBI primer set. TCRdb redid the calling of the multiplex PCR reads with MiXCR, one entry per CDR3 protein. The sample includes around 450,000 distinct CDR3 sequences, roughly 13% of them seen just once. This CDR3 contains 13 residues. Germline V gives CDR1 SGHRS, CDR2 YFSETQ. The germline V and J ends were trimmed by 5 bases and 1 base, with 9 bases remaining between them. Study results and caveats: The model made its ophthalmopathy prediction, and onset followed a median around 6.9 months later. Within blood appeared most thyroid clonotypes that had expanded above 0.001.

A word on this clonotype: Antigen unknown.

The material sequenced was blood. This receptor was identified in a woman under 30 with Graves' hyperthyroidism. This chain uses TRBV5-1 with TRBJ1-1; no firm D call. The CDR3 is CASSAPSNTEAFF. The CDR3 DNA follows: TGCGCCAGCAGTGCCCCTTCGAACACTGAAGCTTTCTTT.